This TCR beta chain stems from a study of blood T cell repertoires in COVID-19. At the level of the study: Acute-phase and convalescent COVID-19 samples originated in the United States, Italy and Spain. From T cells, B-cell-depleted T cells, or PBMCs came the material, which was cDNA or gDNA.

The table came from immunoSEQ multiplex PCR; TCRdb's copy has only in-frame clones and leaves some out. Here the sample spans some 200,000 clones, about four fifths being singletons. CDR1 LNHDA and CDR2 SQIVND come from the germline V gene (reference sequence). Trimming removed 7 bases from V and 6 bases from J; junction bases left unmatched: 8. The CDR3 is 13 amino acids. Sequencing input: peripheral blood. The source of this sequence is a woman aged 80 or older with acute or convalescent COVID-19. The chain combines TRBV19 with TRBJ1-1; TRBD1 matches at 7 bases. The CDR3 is CASNQQGWSEAFF. The CDR3 nucleotides read TGTGCCAGTAACCAACAGGGGTGGTCTGAAGCTTTCTTT. The entire variable domain, with the rest obtained from reference TRBV19 and TRBJ1-1, is as follows: DGGITQSPKYLFRKEGQNVTLSCEQNLNHDAMYWYRQDPGQGLRLIYYSQIVNDFQKGDIAEGYSVSREKKESFPLTVTSAQKNPTAFYLCASNQQGWSEAFFGQGTRLTVV.